This is a list of T cell receptor beta chains from one sample in a study of T-cell memory formation after mild COVID-19. TCRdb itself ran the 5' RACE reads through MiXCR, one entry per CDR3 protein. The repertoire holds 270,000 or so distinct CDR3 sequences, with roughly 17% as singletons. The material sequenced was PBMCs or a T cell subset sorted from them (not recorded which). The receptor set was obtained from a man younger than 30 who had mild COVID-19 (a few samples of this study predate the infection). Cell type and time point are not known. The CDR3 runs from the conserved cysteine through the conserved F or W. A D gene is named only where the DNA matches it firmly. Size tells how often a clone was seen (once, few, many) or the class of an expanded clone, and some rows leave it out.

TRBD2,TRBJ2-1,many,TRBV5-1,TGCGCCAGCAGATATCTAGCGGGGGGGCCGAACAATGAGCAGTTCTTC,CASRYLAGGPNNEQFF
TRBD1,TRBJ1-2,few,TRBV6-6,TGTGCCAGCAGCCATTTCGCCGGGACAGGAATTAACTATGGCTACACCTTC,CASSHFAGTGINYGYTF
TRBD1,TRBJ2-7,NA,TRBV6-1,TGTGCCAGCAGACGGGACAGGGATGACGAGCAGTACTTC,CASRRDRDDEQYF
TRBD2,TRBJ2-7,few,TRBV27,TGTGCCAGCAGTCCCCTAGCGGGGGGCGGCGAGCAGTACTTC,CASSPLAGGGEQYF
NA,TRBJ2-4,few,TRBV18,TGTGCCAGCTCACTGACAGAGGCGAACATTCAGTACTTC,CASSLTEANIQYF
TRBD1,TRBJ1-6,NA,TRBV4-2,TGTGCCAGCAGCGAACGGGACAGGGGTTGGAATTCACCCCTCCACTTT,CASSERDRGWNSPLHF
NA,TRBJ2-1,few,TRBV2,TGTGCCAGCTTTAGGGATTTTAGTCCGTTCTTC,CASFRDFSPFF
TRBD1,TRBJ1-1,few,TRBV9,TGTGCCAGCAGCGTAGGGGGACAGGGAGGGACTGAAGCTTTCTTT,CASSVGGQGGTEAFF
TRBD2,TRBJ2-1,many,TRBV4-3,TGCGCCAGCAGCCCCCGACTAGCGGGGGGTGATGAGCAGTTCTTC,CASSPRLAGGDEQFF
NA,TRBJ1-1,few,TRBV6-5,TGTGCCAGCACCCGAACCAGAAACACTGAAGCTTTCTTT,CASTRTRNTEAFF
NA,TRBJ2-7,few,TRBV4-3,TGCGCCAGCAGCCAAGATAGTTCCCTTTCCTACGAGCAGTACTTC,CASSQDSSLSYEQYF
NA,TRBJ2-1,few,TRBV6-6,TGTGCCAGCAGTTACCCCAAGTCGGGTCCCGCCTACAATGAGCAGTTCTTC,CASSYPKSGPAYNEQFF
NA,TRBJ1-1,NA,TRBV5-1,TGCGCCAGCAGCCCCCGGGGGTATCCGAACACTGAAGCTTTCTTT,CASSPRGYPNTEAFF
TRBD1,TRBJ2-7,many,TRBV6-5,TGTGCCAGCAGTCGATCGACAGGGGGAAGCTACGAGCAGTACTTC,CASSRSTGGSYEQYF
NA,TRBJ2-1,NA,TRBV3-1,TGTGCCAGCAGCCCAAGAGGGTGGGGCAATGAGCAGTTCTTC,CASSPRGWGNEQFF
TRBD1,TRBJ1-5,NA,TRBV12-5,TGTGCTAGTGGTTTACCCGGACAGGGAAGTTATCAGCCCCAGCATTTT,CASGLPGQGSYQPQHF
NA,TRBJ2-7,NA,TRBV9,TGTGCCAGCAGCGTAGACGGCTTGCCGAACGAGCAGTACTTC,CASSVDGLPNEQYF
TRBD2,TRBJ2-7,few,TRBV12-3/TRBV12-4,TGTGCCAGCAGTTCTACGGGGGAGGGAAGATACGAGCAGTACTTC,CASSSTGEGRYEQYF
NA,TRBJ2-3,NA,TRBV20-1,TGCAGTGCTCACTCACCCTGGGGGGGGGCTCACACAGATACGCAGTATTTT,CSAHSPWGGAHTDTQYF
NA,TRBJ1-2,NA,TRBV5-1,TGCGCCAGCAGCTCAACTTCAACTTTGACAGAGTATGGCTACACCTTC,CASSSTSTLTEYGYTF
TRBD1,TRBJ2-1,NA,TRBV4-2,TGTGCCAGCAGCCAAGGGTCCGGGACAGCCTACAATGAGCAGTTCTTC,CASSQGSGTAYNEQFF
NA,TRBJ2-1,few,TRBV6-2/TRBV6-3,TGTGCCAGCAGTTACTCGTTGATCCGGAGCTCCTACAATGAGCAGTTCTTC,CASSYSLIRSSYNEQFF
TRBD2,TRBJ2-3,NA,TRBV5-1,TGCGCCAGCAGCCCGGGACTAGCGGGGGGATATACGCAGTATTTT,CASSPGLAGGYTQYF
NA,TRBJ2-1,NA,TRBV27,TGTGCCAGCAGTTTAGGGGGGATCAATGAGCAGTTCTTC,CASSLGGINEQFF